This entry concerns a single T cell receptor (beta chain). Its antigen is still unknown. No much larger clonotype is one base removed from it; base qualities were not supplied. The immunoSEQ Assay, a bias-controlled multiplex PCR, was used to amplify TCRbeta CDR3 regions from genomic DNA. Under the source paper's analysis protocol: Within the assay, amplification of reference gene primers was used to estimate how many nucleated cells each sample contained. To quantify the absolute abundance of each unique TCRbeta CDR3 rearrangement, sequence reads were collapsed and filtered. For each sample, productive Simpson clonality was calculated by taking the square root of Simpson's diversity index across productive rearrangements. The table was pulled from immuneACCESS by TCRdb, which kept in-frame rearrangements only. Such tables lose some clones; where checked, under half of the loss comes from unresolved V genes, and the rest has no known cause. V, J and clone size are those of that table, while D and trimming were read from the DNA. A total of roughly 500,000 clones appear in this sample, roughly 90% of them only once. Around 1.9% of the sample comes from the top ten.

From its cysteine to its phenylalanine, the CDR3 spans 15 amino acids. The sequence is cut down to CDR3 DNA, 45 bases in frame from base 1. Via the germline V gene, CDR1 is MNHNS and CDR2 SASEGT. Relative to germline, V is missing 2 bases and J is missing 4 bases, with 5 bases of the junction outside any gene match. Participants in the prospective study were aged roughly 18 to 95 years, lived in under 30 United States geographic areas, and enrolled through a virtual design. Cohort assignment in the prospective study relied on participant-reported clinical history from a screening survey and a study questionnaire. Recovered participants in ImmuneRACE Cohort 3 were defined as having two consecutive negative NP/OP PCR tests, clearance from a healthcare professional, or resolution of symptoms. Mobile phlebotomists in the prospective study collected whole blood, serum and a nasopharyngeal or oropharyngeal swab from every participant. Additional blood draws and questionnaires over a 2-month period could optionally be provided by prospective study participants. Before DNA extraction, prospective study blood samples were shipped either frozen or at room temperature.

These data originate in a study of blood T cell repertoires in COVID-19 (dated by TCRdb to the early 2020s). Study-wide context: Samples from collaborators originated in the United States, Italy and Spain and spanned both the acute and convalescent phases of COVID-19. Samples were obtained from the ongoing ImmuneRACE study (first 160 participants) and from over 1,000 subjects provided by 6 global collaborators. The material from the prospective study consisted of cDNA or gDNA derived from T cells, B-cell-depleted T cells, or PBMCs. The repertoires were released in a freely available public database meant as a resource for research on the immune response to SARS-CoV-2. HLA class I and class II types, where available, came from metadata supplied by the sample provider rather than from assay-based typing. The sample metadata nearly always contained a de-identified subject ID, COVID-19 status, age in years and sex. The dataset comprised deeply sampled blood TCRbeta repertoires from subjects exposed to, actively infected with, or recovered from COVID-19.

The full study reports these points: Clinical and demographic metadata were provided uncurated, with the amount varying by source and participant.

The source of this sequence is a woman between 40 and 50 years old who had recovered from COVID-19. The sequenced material came from PBMCs or T cells enriched from blood (not recorded which). The receptor chain draws on TRBV6-1 and TRBJ1-2, with 9 bases matching TRBD1. The CDR3 corresponds to CASSERTGVAYGYTF. Read as DNA, the sequence is TGTGCCAGCAGTGAAAGGACAGGGGTAGCCTATGGCTACACCTTC.